These T cell receptor beta chains were read from a single sample in a study. From the RT-PCR reads, TCRdb called clonotypes with MiXCR, one entry per CDR3 protein. The repertoire includes almost 700,000 distinct CDR3 sequences, around 14% of them detected once, and just over 3.5% sits in the top ten. Sequenced material: memory CD4+ T cells from blood. Source of these receptors: a female donor in good health, serving as a healthy control. Both conserved end residues are part of each CDR3. Each record gives: clone size, J gene, V gene, D gene, CDR3 protein, CDR3 DNA. D genes are given only for firm matches. The size entry is marked missing in some rows and otherwise reads once, few, many or a size class.

-	TRBJ2-5	TRBV20-1	-	CSARDVYGQETQYF	TGCAGTGCTAGAGATGTGTACGGCCAAGAGACCCAGTACTTC
few	TRBJ2-5	TRBV7-9	TRBD2	CASSQGLALPETQYF	TGTGCCAGCAGCCAAGGACTAGCCCTACCCGAGACCCAGTACTTC
-	TRBJ2-4	TRBV10-3	-	CAIGGGNIQYF	TGTGCCATAGGAGGGGGAAACATTCAGTACTTC
few	TRBJ1-1	TRBV7-9	-	CASSLGYMKTEAFF	TGTGCCAGCAGCTTAGGGTACATGAAGACTGAAGCTTTCTTT
once	TRBJ2-3	TRBV12-3/TRBV12-4	TRBD2	CASSFSSAGGSDTQYF	TGTGCCAGCAGTTTTAGCTCGGCGGGAGGATCAGATACGCAGTATTTT
-	TRBJ2-1	TRBV7-2	TRBD2	CASSSSAGGIKNEQFF	TGTGCCAGCAGCTCCTCAGCGGGAGGGATTAAAAATGAGCAGTTCTTC
-	TRBJ2-5	TRBV12-3/TRBV12-4	-	CASRTSVETQYF	TGTGCCAGCAGGACCTCGGTAGAGACCCAGTACTTC
few	TRBJ1-6	TRBV20-1	TRBD1	CSAGDSSYNSPLHF	TGCAGTGCTGGGGACAGCTCCTATAATTCACCCCTCCACTTT
many	TRBJ2-3	TRBV10-3	TRBD2	CAITLPQLAGVGPDTQYF	TGTGCCATCACTCTTCCCCAACTAGCGGGAGTGGGGCCAGATACGCAGTATTTT
-	TRBJ2-5	TRBV7-7	TRBD2	CASSSTVAGGLRETQYF	TGTGCCAGCAGCTCGACGGTGGCGGGGGGGCTACGAGAGACCCAGTACTTC
many	TRBJ2-1	TRBV6-5	-	CASRGRFGNEQFF	TGTGCCAGCAGGGGCCGCTTTGGTAATGAGCAGTTCTTC
many	TRBJ1-5	TRBV12-3/TRBV12-4	TRBD1	CASSWDSLNQPQHF	TGTGCCAGCAGTTGGGACAGCCTTAATCAGCCCCAGCATTTT
-	TRBJ2-5	TRBV18	-	CASSRGMYQETQYF	TGTGCCAGCTCACGAGGGATGTACCAAGAGACCCAGTACTTC
few	TRBJ2-7	TRBV15	-	CATSRDFARAAEQYF	TGTGCCACCAGCAGAGATTTCGCCAGAGCAGCCGAGCAGTACTTC
-	TRBJ1-2	TRBV9	-	CASSVEVAYNYGYTF	TGTGCCAGCAGCGTAGAGGTCGCATACAACTATGGCTACACCTTC
many	TRBJ1-5	TRBV7-2	-	CASSLAAQPQHF	TGTGCCAGCAGCTTAGCAGCTCAGCCCCAGCATTTT
many	TRBJ1-2	TRBV20-1	TRBD1	CSATWTGGDPLYGYTF	TGCAGTGCCACATGGACAGGGGGCGACCCACTCTATGGCTACACCTTC
-	TRBJ1-1	TRBV6-2/TRBV6-3	TRBD1	CASSRGQVGSTEAFF	TGTGCCAGCAGTCGTGGACAGGTCGGGAGCACTGAAGCTTTCTTT
many	TRBJ2-3	TRBV12-3/TRBV12-4	-	CASSLMGGPDTQYF	TGTGCCAGCAGTTTAATGGGTGGCCCAGATACGCAGTATTTT
-	TRBJ2-1	TRBV5-1	TRBD1	CASTSGGTGDHNEQFF	TGCGCCAGCACCTCCGGGGGGACAGGGGATCACAATGAGCAGTTCTTC
few	TRBJ2-1	TRBV12-3/TRBV12-4	TRBD1	CASSFRDRGRNEQFF	TGTGCCAGCAGTTTCAGGGACAGGGGGCGGAATGAGCAGTTCTTC
few	TRBJ1-1	TRBV20-1	-	CSAREPGQVNTEAFF	TGCAGTGCTAGAGAACCGGGACAAGTGAACACTGAAGCTTTCTTT
few	TRBJ2-2	TRBV5-4	TRBD2	CASRTGLAAPKVGELFF	TGTGCCAGCAGGACGGGACTAGCAGCCCCGAAAGTAGGGGAGCTGTTTTTT
-	TRBJ1-2	TRBV28	-	CASSLKGLGYTF	TGTGCCAGCAGTTTGAAAGGGTTAGGCTACACCTTC
-	TRBJ2-7	TRBV18	-	CASSPGTANEQYF	TGTGCCAGCTCCCCCGGGACTGCGAACGAGCAGTACTTC
-	TRBJ2-7	TRBV3-1	-	CASSPRDSAEQYF	TGTGCCAGCAGCCCGAGGGACTCCGCCGAGCAGTACTTC
few	TRBJ2-7	TRBV6-1	TRBD2	CASSEGTSGVPHEQYF	TGTGCCAGCAGTGAGGGGACTAGCGGGGTCCCCCACGAGCAGTACTTC
-	TRBJ1-1	TRBV27	-	CASSHEAARGNTEAFF	TGTGCCAGCAGTCACGAGGCGGCCAGGGGGAACACTGAAGCTTTCTTT
-	TRBJ1-5	TRBV6-2/TRBV6-3	TRBD1	CATMDRGRGNQPQHF	TGTGCCACCATGGACAGGGGTAGGGGCAATCAGCCCCAGCATTTT
-	TRBJ2-7	TRBV9	-	CASSVTSAQGEQYF	TGTGCCAGCAGCGTGACCTCGGCACAGGGCGAGCAGTACTTC
few	TRBJ1-4	TRBV5-1	TRBD1	CASSLETGTNEKLFF	TGCGCCAGCAGCTTGGAGACAGGGACTAATGAAAAACTGTTTTTT
few	TRBJ2-1	TRBV11-2	-	CASSRGGAGPYNEQFF	TGTGCCAGCAGCCGTGGGGGGGCGGGCCCCTACAATGAGCAGTTCTTC
few	TRBJ2-7	TRBV20-1	-	CSASLIQGHEQYF	TGCAGTGCTAGTTTGATTCAAGGCCACGAGCAGTACTTC
few	TRBJ2-2	TRBV5-1	-	CASSPGRGVETGELFF	TGCGCCAGCAGCCCGGGGAGAGGGGTAGAGACCGGGGAGCTGTTTTTT
-	TRBJ2-2	TRBV20-1	-	CSAFHGPGELFF	TGCAGTGCCTTTCACGGGCCCGGGGAGCTGTTTTTT
-	TRBJ2-1	TRBV20-1	TRBD2	CSAIPWTSGDNEQFF	TGCAGTGCAATACCTTGGACTAGCGGGGACAATGAGCAGTTCTTC
-	TRBJ2-1	TRBV20-1	-	CSARFPLLKDKQYEQFF	TGCAGTGCTAGGTTCCCCCTGCTGAAAGATAAACAATATGAGCAGTTCTTC
-	TRBJ2-1	TRBV5-1	TRBD1	CASSPGQLNNEQFF	TGCGCCAGCAGCCCGGGACAGCTTAACAATGAGCAGTTCTTC
few	TRBJ2-7	TRBV7-2	-	CASSLEAEQYF	TGTGCCAGCAGCTTAGAGGCCGAGCAGTACTTC
few	TRBJ2-7	TRBV6-2/TRBV6-3	-	CASSKSPVGSYEQYF	TGTGCCAGCAGTAAAAGCCCGGTCGGCTCCTACGAGCAGTACTTC
many	TRBJ2-3	TRBV10-3	TRBD2	CAPGTSGPTDTQYF	TGTGCCCCGGGGACTAGCGGCCCCACAGATACGCAGTATTTT
-	TRBJ2-3	TRBV6-2/TRBV6-3	-	CASSSGRISSTDTQYF	TGTGCCAGCAGTTCCGGACGGATCTCTAGCACAGATACGCAGTATTTT
-	TRBJ2-7	TRBV6-6	TRBD2	CATTSGNSYEQYF	TGTGCCACCACTAGCGGGAACTCCTACGAGCAGTACTTC
few	TRBJ2-3	TRBV6-2/TRBV6-3	TRBD2	CASSSLVREVGDTQYF	TGTGCCAGCAGTTCCCTTGTGCGGGAGGTTGGAGATACGCAGTATTTT
many	TRBJ1-5	TRBV12-3/TRBV12-4	-	CASSSGGVTPSQPQHF	TGTGCCAGCAGTTCCGGAGGGGTCACCCCTAGTCAGCCCCAGCATTTT
-	TRBJ2-3	TRBV5-1	-	CASSSPDTDTQYF	TGCGCCAGCAGCTCCCCGGACACAGATACGCAGTATTTT
many	TRBJ1-5	TRBV24-1	TRBD1	CATSDAQGDNQPQHF	TGTGCCACCAGTGATGCTCAGGGGGACAATCAGCCCCAGCATTTT
-	TRBJ1-5	TRBV6-5	-	CASSPQSQGDQPQHF	TGTGCCAGCAGTCCACAATCACAGGGAGACCAGCCCCAGCATTTT
many	TRBJ2-2	TRBV24-1	TRBD2	CATSDGRAGDTGELFF	TGTGCCACCAGTGACGGTCGGGCGGGGGACACCGGGGAGCTGTTTTTT
few	TRBJ1-5	TRBV7-9	TRBD1	CASSLAKTGGRGQPQHF	TGTGCCAGCAGCTTAGCCAAGACAGGGGGAAGGGGTCAGCCCCAGCATTTT
many	TRBJ2-7	TRBV6-1	-	CASSERAGISYEQYF	TGTGCCAGCAGTGAACGCGCAGGTATCTCCTACGAGCAGTACTTC
few	TRBJ1-4	TRBV20-1	-	CSASASTNEKLFF	TGCAGTGCCTCAGCCTCAACTAATGAAAAACTGTTTTTT
many	TRBJ2-3	TRBV4-3	TRBD2	CASSQVPGWTSDGTDTQYF	TGCGCCAGCAGCCAAGTACCAGGCTGGACTAGCGATGGCACAGATACGCAGTATTTT
-	TRBJ1-5	TRBV6-1	TRBD1	CASSGDRGQGGNQPQHF	TGTGCCAGCAGTGGAGACAGGGGACAGGGTGGAAATCAGCCCCAGCATTTT
-	TRBJ1-1	TRBV27	-	CASSDRAYEAFF	TGTGCCAGCAGTGACCGGGCCTATGAAGCTTTCTTT